This T cell receptor beta chain derives from a study of OX40 agonist ivuxolimab in advanced cancers. Some background on the complete study: Ivuxolimab, which targeted the costimulatory receptor OX40 (CD134), was an agonistic, fully human IgG2 monoclonal antibody. Intravenous ivuxolimab was administered to patients every 2 weeks at six dose levels: 0.01, 0.1, 0.3, 1.5, 3 and 10 mg/kg. The monotherapy dose-escalation portion (N = 52 patients) of the phase I ivuxolimab trial is reported in the paper. In the dose-escalation cohort, approximately 83% of patients were male, and the mean age was around 60 years with a range of roughly 20 to 79. Peripheral TCRbeta sequencing aimed to test whether ivuxolimab altered TCR sequence diversity and caused clonal T-cell expansion. Of the approximately 53 patients in dose escalation, about 19 had hepatocellular carcinoma, about 15 had melanoma, 9 had renal cell carcinoma and 9 had head and neck cancer. Patients were allowed to have had prior anti-PD-1, anti-PD-L1 or anti-CTLA-4 therapy, and approximately 40% of the dose-escalation patients had been treated with checkpoint inhibitors. Partial responses occurred in three dose-escalation patients, of whom one had hepatocellular carcinoma and two had cutaneous melanoma.

Via the germline V gene (reference sequence), CDR1 is WNHNN and CDR2 SYGVQD. At the junction V is shortened by 0 bases and J by 4 bases, with 8 bases in between. The CDR3 has 14 amino acids, counting the end cysteine and phenylalanine. Of all the DNA, just the CDR3 is kept, 42 bases in frame from base 1. Points the paper makes about the study in general: Which antigens the clonally expanded peripheral T cells were specific for was not determined. Low levels of normalized T-cell clonal expansion were also seen in some nonresponding patients. At doses from 0.1 to 3.0 mg/kg, clonal expansion was seen in both CD4+ and CD8+ blood T cells between baseline and week 6. After ivuxolimab, expanded clones were on average more numerous among CD8+ T cells than among CD4+ T cells. In the 0.1-3.0 mg/kg groups, partial responders had among the lowest normalized peripheral clonal expansion, particularly in CD8+ T cells.

Patients with autoimmune disease history or receiving systemic immunosuppression were excluded from the trial. In every dose cohort, peripheral blood was drawn for TCR sequencing at baseline, cycle 4 day 1, and cycle 7 day 1. Samples came from an open-label, multicenter, first-in-human phase I dose-escalation trial of ivuxolimab. Adults with locally advanced or metastatic head and neck squamous cell, hepatocellular, melanoma or renal cell carcinoma were enrolled in the trial. Before TCR sequencing, CD4+ T cells and CD8+ T cells were sorted from peripheral blood as separate populations. Genomic DNA was extracted from sorted cells for sequencing of the TCRbeta CDR3 region. The immunoSEQ Assay was used for sequencing of TCRbeta CDR3 regions. TCRdb re-hosts the immuneACCESS table, in-frame sequences only. Its copies lack some clones; in the studies checked, an unresolved V gene accounts for under half of them, and the cause for the rest is not known. A total of just under 65,000 clones appear in this sample, about 89% of them only once. Approximately 5.6% of the sample lies in the top ten.

Comment on this clone: This receptor's antigen is unknown. Base qualities are not at hand, and no much larger clone is one base apart.

The chain couples TRBV10-1 to TRBJ2-3; the D gene assignment is ambiguous. The source of this sequence is an adult with an advanced solid tumor such as melanoma, head and neck, liver or kidney cancer. The sample in question was CD4+ or CD8+ T cells sorted from blood, obtained in a trial of the OX40 agonist ivuxolimab. The CDR3 is CASSESLVSDTQYF. Read as DNA, the sequence is TGCGCCAGCAGTGAGTCCTTAGTTTCAGATACGCAGTATTTT.